One and the same sample provided the 6 T cell receptor beta chains below, sequenced in a study of T cell responses to AZD1222 COVID-19 vaccine. Clones were sequenced by immunoSEQ multiplex PCR, and TCRdb holds only the in-frame ones, with some missing. The sample carries over 110,000 clones, 93% recorded once. The sequences come from peripheral blood, collected after recovery from COVID-19. These receptors were obtained from an adult who had recovered from COVID-19.

This rearrangement joins TRBV28 to TRBJ2-7; 8 bases fit TRBD1. The V segment lost 10 bases and the J segment 3 bases; nucleotides outside the gene matches: 14. Germline-derived CDR1 and CDR2 are MDHEN and SYDVKM. This CDR3 has 15 residues. CDR3 region: CATLGRTGNVYEQYF. The CDR3 nucleotides are TGTGCCACGCTGGGGAGGACAGGGAATGTCTACGAGCAGTACTTC.

The genes are TRBV4-1 and TRBJ2-7; D unclear. The CDR3 extends over 14 amino acids. The germline gives CDR1 MGHRA, CDR2 YSYEKL. Between the trimmed V and J ends, which lost 3 bases and 2 bases, there was a span of 11 bases. This CDR3 is CASSHQRIAYEQYF. CDR3 coding DNA: TGCGCCAGCAGCCACCAACGGATCGCCTACGAGCAGTACTTC.

The chain employs TRBV2 and TRBJ2-1; D gene unclear. Trimming removed 1 base from V and 0 bases from J, with 13 bases in between. Looked up from germline, CDR1 is SNHLY and CDR2 is FYNNEI. This CDR3 is 17 amino acids long. In nucleotides, the CDR3 is TGTGCCAGCAGTGAAGTAAAGGGAAGTAGCTCCTACAATGAGCAGTTCTTC. Translating gives CASSEVKGSSSYNEQFF.

The CDR3: CASSLLGQDTEAFF. DNA of the CDR3: TGTGCCAGCAGTTTATTGGGCCAGGACACTGAAGCTTTCTTT. The V and J genes are TRBV27 and TRBJ1-1; D remains unclear. Trimming pared 1 base from V and 3 bases from J, leaving 9 bases between. The CDR3 runs to 14 residues. CDR1 and CDR2 (germline): MNHEY, SMNVEV (reference sequence).

J is TRBJ1-1 and V is TRBV29-1, with D tentatively TRBD1 (6 bases). The V end was cut by 6 bases, the J end by 1 base, with 15 bases between. CDR1 is SQVTM and CDR2 is ANQGSEA in the germline V gene. This CDR3 contains 14 residues. CDR3 coding DNA: TGCAGCGTGTCCTCAGGGACACAGAACACTGAAGCTTTCTTT. This codes for CSVSSGTQNTEAFF.

This chain uses TRBV14 with TRBJ1-1, with D unresolved. The CDR3 consists of 13 residues. Germline CDR1 is SGHDN and CDR2 is FVKESK. V was cut by 0 bases and J by 10 bases, with 12 bases left in between. CDR3 coding DNA: TGTGCCAGCAGCCAAGAGTACGAGGTTGGAGCTTTCTTT. Translation: CASSQEYEVGAFF.